Sequencing of this T cell receptor (beta chain) was carried out in a study of Graves' ophthalmopathy and Graves' hyperthyroidism. As the template, RNA transcripts were used to amplify TCR beta CDR3 regions. HTBI primers primed a first-round RT-PCR, and a second-round multiplex PCR followed. One entry per CDR3 protein, called by TCRdb with MiXCR from the multiplex PCR reads. Here the sample spans about 640,000 distinct CDR3 sequences, 35% to 50% being singletons. Overall study results and limits: Blood samples also showed most expanded thyroid clonotypes exceeding 0.001 frequency. Classification of ophthalmopathy versus stable hyperthyroidism by a 13-signature model yielded around 91% sensitivity and approximately 79% specificity.

Moderate-to-severe activity, CAS at least 3, NOSPECS at least 4 and duration under 3 months characterized donors with ophthalmopathy. The germline V gene encodes CDR1 ENHRY and CDR2 SYGVKD. V lost 6 bases to trimming and J lost 1 base; unmatched junction nucleotides: 6. The CDR3 covers 15 residues. As to this clonotype: As yet, its antigen is unknown.

The chain joins TRBV10-3 to TRBJ1-1, with 9 bases fitting TRBD1. The sequencing sample was made of peripheral blood. This clonotype was obtained from an adult man with Graves' ophthalmopathy. CDR3 coding DNA: TGTGCCATCAGGGAACAGGGGGCCGGGAACACTGAAGCTTTCTTT. This sequence encodes CAIREQGAGNTEAFF.